This T cell receptor (beta chain) came from a study of T cell responses to AZD1222 COVID-19 vaccine. Study-wide results and caveats: Clonal diversity may have been underestimated in mostly white British donors.

As to this clone: As yet, its antigen is unknown.

The protocol was immunoSEQ multiplex PCR, while the TCRdb copy is restricted to in-frame clones and leaves out a portion. The sample lists 130,000 to 150,000 clones; about 91% were seen once. This clonotype was obtained from an adult in good health. The sample here was peripheral blood, taken on day 0 of AZD1222 vaccination.

The CDR3 region is CASSPGGAGSSYNEQFF. The CDR3 nucleotides are TGTGCCAGCAGCCCCGGGGGAGCTGGGAGCTCCTACAATGAGCAGTTCTTC. The chain combines TRBV11-2 with TRBJ2-1, with D possibly TRBD2 on 6 matching bases. This CDR3 has 17 amino acids. Trimming stripped 5 bases from V and 0 bases from J, with 17 bases between. CDR1 is SGHAT and CDR2 is FQNNGV in the germline V gene.